Below, 19 T cell receptor beta chains from the same sample are listed, as sequenced in a study of blood T cell repertoires in COVID-19. Method: immunoSEQ multiplex PCR; TCRdb's copy keeps in-frame clones and lacks some. The profile shows 150,000 to 200,000 clones, around 93% of them singletons. The sequenced material came from peripheral blood. The receptors were sampled from a man aged 30-40 years with COVID-19, enrolled during active disease.

The rearrangement joins TRBV24-1 to TRBJ2-5; D not certain. Per germline, CDR1 KGHDR and CDR2 SFDVKD. The CDR3 sequence is 14 residues long. Between the trimmed V and J ends, which lost 5 bases and 5 bases, there was a span of 14 bases. The CDR3 coding sequence is TGTGCCACCAGTGGACGAACTGCGGTCGAGACCCAGTACTTC. Its protein product is CATSGRTAVETQYF.

This chain uses TRBV6-5 with TRBJ2-6, with TRBD1 as a possible D gene (5 bases). V was shortened by 4 bases and J by 2 bases, with 12 bases between the two germline ends. CDR3 length: 16 residues. Per the germline V gene, CDR1 is MNHEY and CDR2 is SVGAGI. The CDR3 bases are TGTGCCAGCAGTTCTACCCAGGGTGCTGGGGCCAACGTCCTGACTTTC. Translated, it gives CASSSTQGAGANVLTF.

The V gene is TRBV28, the J gene TRBJ2-1; 7 bases align to TRBD2. After removal of 2 bases from V and 3 bases from J, the junction contained 13 bases not matched to a gene. Germline V CDR1 and CDR2: MDHEN, SYDVKM. The CDR3 runs 18 residues. The CDR3 region is CASSLGLESMGGYNEQFF. CDR3 in DNA: TGTGCCAGCAGTTTAGGACTAGAGTCGATGGGGGGCTACAATGAGCAGTTCTTC.

This chain joins TRBV28 and TRBJ2-7; no definite D call. With 6 bases removed from V and 7 bases from J, the gap between germline ends came to 13 bases. The germline gives CDR1 MDHEN, CDR2 SYDVKM. The CDR3 has 12 residues. The CDR3 DNA reads TGTGCCAGCAGGAACAGAAATGGGGAGCAGTACTTC. Translating gives CASRNRNGEQYF.

The J gene is TRBJ2-2, the V gene TRBV29-1; D unresolved. The germline CDR1 and CDR2 sequences are SQVTM and ANQGSEA. The CDR3 runs 14 residues. V was pared by 2 bases and J by 3 bases, with 10 bases between. The CDR3 sequence: CSVESRSYTGELFF. The DNA for the CDR3 is TGCAGCGTTGAATCTCGAAGCTACACCGGGGAGCTGTTTTTT.

The chain is built from TRBV24-1 and TRBJ2-1, with TRBD2 matching 15 bases. With 4 bases clipped from V and 3 bases from J, the junction kept 12 bases outside the gene matches. In germline, CDR1 is KGHDR, CDR2 SFDVKD. This CDR3 contains 20 residues. CDR3 residues: CATSDIGLAGGSGRYNEQFF. The CDR3, as DNA: TGTGCCACCAGTGACATTGGACTAGCGGGAGGGAGTGGTCGCTACAATGAGCAGTTCTTC.

This clone was observed a handful of times. The chain links TRBV6-5 to TRBJ1-5; no clear D gene. This CDR3 contains 12 residues. V shed 3 bases and J shed 9 bases, with 9 bases lying between them. Looked up from germline, CDR1 is MNHEY and CDR2 is SVGAGI. In DNA form, the CDR3 reads TGTGCCAGCAGTTATCTGGAGGGGCCCCAGCATTTT. Protein: CASSYLEGPQHF.

V is TRBV6-1 and J is TRBJ1-4; 8 positions agree with TRBD1. After removal of 4 bases from V and 3 bases from J, the junction contained 10 bases not matched to a gene. There are 17 residues in the CDR3. Germline CDR1 is MNHNS and CDR2 is SASEGT. The CDR3 coding sequence is TGTGCCAGCAGTGTTTCAATTACAGGGGGTTCTAATGAAAAACTGTTTTTT. As protein: CASSVSITGGSNEKLFF.

V and J are TRBV3-1 (or the pseudogene TRBV3-2) and TRBJ2-7; 7 bases fit TRBD2. This CDR3 has 12 amino acids. The V and J ends lost 8 bases and 3 bases, in that order; junction bases with no gene match: 4. Per germline, CDR1 LGHDT and CDR2 YNNKEL (reference sequence). In nucleotides, the CDR3 is TGTGCCAGCGGGCCGGGAGGCTACGAGCAGTACTTC. This gives the protein CASGPGGYEQYF.

The chain carries TRBV30 and TRBJ1-3, with 9 bases matching TRBD1. This CDR3 region has 15 residues. Per the germline V gene, CDR1 is GTSNPN and CDR2 is SVGIG (reference sequence). The trim removed 0 bases at V and 7 bases at J, leaving 7 bases unmatched. CDR3 nucleotide sequence: TGTGCCTGGAGTGTACTACAGGGGGCGGTTAACACCATATATTTT. This gives the protein CAWSVLQGAVNTIYF.

The gene calls are TRBV6-5 and TRBJ1-2; a possible D gene is TRBD1 (6 bases). V shed 5 bases and J shed 6 bases, with 13 bases lying between them. This CDR3 has 13 residues. CDR1 MNHEY and CDR2 SVGAGI come from the germline V gene. This CDR3 is CASSLRGNDGYTF. CDR3 in DNA: TGTGCCAGCAGTCTCAGGGGAAACGATGGCTACACCTTC.

The chain combines TRBV11-3 with TRBJ2-1, with 9 bases fitting TRBD1. CDR3 length: 16 amino acids. J was trimmed by 1 base and V by 5 bases; bases with no gene match: 6. The germline V gene encodes CDR1 SGHNT and CDR2 YENEEA. This chain's CDR3 is CASSPGQGLSYNEQFF. In DNA form, the CDR3 reads TGTGCCAGCAGCCCCGGACAGGGGCTTTCCTACAATGAGCAGTTCTTC.

The V and J genes are TRBV19 and TRBJ1-6; 7 bases align to TRBD1. The CDR3 sequence is 16 residues long. V lost 4 bases to trimming and J lost 4 bases; unmatched junction nucleotides: 7. Germline-derived CDR1 and CDR2 are LNHDA and SQIVND (reference sequence). The CDR3 bases are TGTGCCAGTAGTACTACCGGGACAGTGTATAATTCACCCCTCCACTTT. This sequence encodes CASSTTGTVYNSPLHF.

This clone was detected only once. The V call is TRBV7-3, the J call TRBJ2-7, with 7 bases lining up with TRBD2. The CDR3 is 14 amino acids. Germline V lookup: CDR1 SGHTA, CDR2 FQGTGA. V lost 0 bases to trimming and J lost 5 bases; unmatched junction nucleotides: 4. CDR3 in amino acids: CASSLTGRRDEQYF. Here the CDR3 DNA reads TGTGCCAGCAGCTTAACCGGGAGGAGGGACGAGCAGTACTTC.

This sequence joins TRBV29-1 and TRBJ1-2; 9 bases line up with TRBD1. Germline CDR1 is SQVTM and CDR2 is ANQGSEA. V lost 6 bases and J lost 4; bases outside the gene matches: 3. The length of the CDR3 is 12 residues. In nucleotides, the CDR3 is TGCAGCGTGGGGGACAGGGCCTATGGCTACACCTTC. As protein: CSVGDRAYGYTF.

The genes are TRBV7-3 and TRBJ1-1, with no clear D. Germline-derived CDR1 and CDR2 are SGHTA and FQGTGA. V gave up 3 bases and J gave up 0 bases, with 11 bases separating them. The CDR3 loop spans 15 amino acids. The CDR3 loop reads CASSLMAELNTEAFF. CDR3 bases: TGTGCCAGCAGCTTGATGGCAGAACTGAACACTGAAGCTTTCTTT.

The J gene is TRBJ2-3, the V gene TRBV7-2; D is perhaps TRBD2 (6 bases). The germline V gene has CDR1 SGHTA and CDR2 FQGNSA. Between the trimmed V and J ends, which lost 5 bases and 3 bases, there was a span of 15 bases. The CDR3 extends over 15 amino acids. CDR3 in DNA: TGTGCCAGCAGCCTGGGACTTGGGGGGACAGATACGCAGTATTTT. Its protein is CASSLGLGGTDTQYF.

This chain connects TRBV5-6 to TRBJ1-3; D remains unclear. Per germline, CDR1 SGHDT and CDR2 YYEEEE. The CDR3 loop spans 15 amino acids. V was clipped by 1 base and J by 4 bases, with 12 bases between them. CDR3 coding DNA: TGTGCCAGCAGCTTGCCTGGCAGTTTAGGAAACACCATATATTTT. The encoded protein is CASSLPGSLGNTIYF.

The chain carries TRBV7-2 and TRBJ2-5, with D maybe TRBD2 (6 bases). V was clipped by 6 bases and J by 0 bases, with 14 bases between them. This CDR3 has 15 amino acids. Germline CDR1 and CDR2: SGHTA and FQGNSA. The CDR3, as DNA: TGTGCCAGCAGGGTAGGTGGGAGGTACCAAGAGACCCAGTACTTC. Residues: CASRVGGRYQETQYF.